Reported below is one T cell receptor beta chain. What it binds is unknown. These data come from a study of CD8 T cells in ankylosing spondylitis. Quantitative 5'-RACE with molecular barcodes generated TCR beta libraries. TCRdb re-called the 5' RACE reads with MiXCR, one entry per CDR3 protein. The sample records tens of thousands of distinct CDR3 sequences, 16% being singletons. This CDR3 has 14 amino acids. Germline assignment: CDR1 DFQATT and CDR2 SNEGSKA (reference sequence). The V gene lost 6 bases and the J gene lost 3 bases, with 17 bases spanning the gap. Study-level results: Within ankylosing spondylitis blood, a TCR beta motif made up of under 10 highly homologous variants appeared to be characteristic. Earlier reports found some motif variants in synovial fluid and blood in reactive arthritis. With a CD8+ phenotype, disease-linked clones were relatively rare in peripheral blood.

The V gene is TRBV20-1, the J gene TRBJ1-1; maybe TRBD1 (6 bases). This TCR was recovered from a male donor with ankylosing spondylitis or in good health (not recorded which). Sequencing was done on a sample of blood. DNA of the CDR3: TGCAGTGCAACGGGGGGCAAGGCATACACTGAAGCTTTCTTT. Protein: CSATGGKAYTEAFF.